A single sample is the source of the 26 T cell receptor beta chains below, sequenced in a study of T cell responses to AZD1222 COVID-19 vaccine (dated by TCRdb to 2020 to 2022). The library was built by means of the immunoSEQ multiplex PCR assay. TCRdb provides this immuneACCESS table in a form limited to in-frame rearrangements. Some clones are lacking; in checked studies, under half of them reflect an unresolved V gene, and why the rest are absent is not known. In this sample the table shows 150,000 to 200,000 clones, about 95% of which occur a single time. 0.6% to 0.7% of the sample lies in the top ten. This specimen's time point label, interpreted: baseline before first vaccination. This specimen consisted of peripheral blood, obtained on day 0 of AZD1222 vaccination. The receptors derive from an adult in good health.

The CDR3 reads CASRVAGGFYNEQFF. The CDR3 DNA reads TGCGCCAGCAGGGTGGCGGGAGGCTTCTACAATGAGCAGTTCTTC. V gene TRBV5-1 combines with J gene TRBJ2-1; TRBD2 matches at 8 bases. CDR1 is SGHRS and CDR2 is YFSETQ in the germline V gene. The V and J ends lost 5 bases and 3 bases, in that order; junction bases with no gene match: 7. This CDR3 spans 15 amino acids.

The gene calls are TRBV30 and TRBJ1-6, with D hard to call. This CDR3 is 16 amino acids long. With 7 bases removed from V and 0 bases from J, the gap between germline ends came to 16 bases. CDR1 and CDR2 (germline): GTSNPN, SVGIG (reference sequence). The CDR3 DNA reads as TGTGCCTTGCGCGTAGGCTCTATCTCCTATAATTCACCCCTCCACTTT. It codes for CALRVGSISYNSPLHF.

The rearrangement joins TRBV3-1 (or the pseudogene TRBV3-2) to TRBJ1-1; 8 nucleotides agree with TRBD1. The CDR3 covers 15 residues. Germline V gives CDR1 LGHDT, CDR2 YNNKEL (reference sequence). V lost 6 bases and J lost 5; bases outside the gene matches: 11. CDR3 protein: CASSLSRGRRTEAFF. The DNA of the CDR3 is TGTGCCAGCAGTTTGTCCAGGGGGCGGAGGACTGAAGCTTTCTTT.

The rearrangement joins TRBV4-2 to TRBJ2-5, with D possibly matching TRBD2 (5 bases). With 0 bases removed from V and 4 bases from J, the gap between germline ends came to 9 bases. This CDR3 has 14 amino acids. The germline V gene has CDR1 LGHNA and CDR2 YNFKEQ. CDR3: CASSQEEAAETQYF. In nucleotides, the CDR3 is TGTGCCAGCAGCCAAGAGGAAGCGGCAGAGACCCAGTACTTC.

This clone occurred once. The rearrangement uses TRBV2 and TRBJ2-1, with D perhaps matching TRBD2 (6 bases). Germline V gene data show CDR1 as SNHLY and CDR2 as FYNNEI. V lost 8 bases and J 6 bases, leaving 14 bases between the germline ends. CDR3 length: 13 residues. CDR3 nucleotide sequence: TGTGCCAGCGGGGATTCTAGCGCCAATGAGCAGTTCTTC. Translating gives CASGDSSANEQFF.

With respect to this clone: Within the sample, other DNA sequences also encode this same CDR3. The gene calls are TRBV27 and TRBJ2-7, with D perhaps matching TRBD2 (5 bases). The length of the CDR3 is 12 residues. With 0 bases removed from V and 6 bases from J, the gap between germline ends came to 6 bases. From germline, CDR1 is MNHEY and CDR2 SMNVEV (reference sequence). For the CDR3, the DNA is TGTGCCAGCAGTTTATCAGGAGGCGAGCAGTACTTC. This sequence encodes CASSLSGGEQYF.

This clone was seen only a few times. V and J are TRBV4-2 and TRBJ1-2; D call uncertain. Trimming removed 0 bases from V and 7 bases from J, with 3 bases in between. The CDR3 runs to 11 residues. Looked up from germline, CDR1 is LGHNA and CDR2 is YNFKEQ. The CDR3 reads CASSQDGGYTF. CDR3 sequence (DNA): TGTGCCAGCAGCCAAGATGGTGGCTACACCTTC.

The chain uses TRBV7-8 and TRBJ1-1, with 7 bases lining up with TRBD1. Germline trimming cut 0 bases from V and 1 base from J; bases unmatched to any gene: 5. This CDR3 has 16 amino acids. The V gene's germline CDR1 is SGHVS and CDR2 FQNEAQ. The CDR3 protein is CASSLAGGTENTEAFF. DNA for the CDR3: TGTGCCAGCAGCTTAGCGGGGGGGACAGAGAACACTGAAGCTTTCTTT. The full variable domain, rest sourced from reference TRBV7-8 and TRBJ1-1, is GAGVSQSPRYKVAKRGQDVALRCDPISGHVSLFWYQQALGQGPEFLTYFQNEAQLDKSGLPSDRFFAERPEGSVSTLKIQRTQQEDSAVYLCASSLAGGTENTEAFFGQGTRLTVV.

The J gene is TRBJ1-1, the V gene TRBV15; TRBD1 matches 11 bases. V shed 6 bases, J shed 11 bases, and the junction held 11 bases outside the gene matches. Looked up from germline, CDR1 is LNHNV and CDR2 is YYDKDF (reference sequence). The CDR3 sequence is 14 residues long. CDR3 sequence reads: CATRAGTGGFWAFF. The CDR3 DNA reads TGTGCCACCAGGGCCGGGACAGGGGGGTTCTGGGCTTTCTTT. The complete variable domain, with remaining parts taken from reference TRBV15 and TRBJ1-1, reads DAMVIQNPRYQVTQFGKPVTLSCSQTLNHNVMYWYQQKSSQAPKLLFHYYDKDFNNEADTPDNFQSRRPNTSFCFLDIRSPGLGDTAMYLCATRAGTGGFWAFFGQGTRLTVV.

The chain is built from TRBV12-3 or TRBV12-4 and TRBJ1-6, with TRBD1 matching over 8 bases. The CDR3 is made up of 13 amino acids. With V trimmed by 1 base and J by 13 bases, 3 bases remained unmatched. Here the CDR3 reads CASSLGGQAPLHF. The CDR3 DNA follows: TGTGCCAGCAGTTTAGGGGGACAGGCGCCCCTCCACTTT.

The chain is built from TRBV27 and TRBJ1-1, with 7 bases lining up with TRBD1. CDR1 is MNHEY and CDR2 is SMNVEV in the germline V gene (reference sequence). This CDR3 has 13 residues. The V and J ends lost 6 bases and 3 bases, in that order; junction bases with no gene match: 4. The CDR3 region is CASSVQGDTEAFF. The CDR3 DNA reads TGTGCCAGCAGCGTTCAGGGGGACACTGAAGCTTTCTTT.

This chain connects TRBV6-4 to TRBJ2-1, with D uncertain. V lost 2 bases and J 5 bases, leaving 7 bases between the germline ends. This CDR3 has 13 residues. Germline V lookup: CDR1 MRHNA, CDR2 SNTAGT. CDR3 coding DNA: TGTGCCAGCAGTGACAGGGCCCACAATGAGCAGTTCTTC. Translation: CASSDRAHNEQFF.

The chain combines TRBV9 with TRBJ2-2; unclear D gene. Germline CDR1 is SGDLS and CDR2 is YYNGEE. The ends were cut back, 0 bases at V and 3 bases at J, with 15 bases in the middle. This CDR3 contains 17 residues. The CDR3 nucleotides are TGTGCCAGCAGCGTAGGACCCCCAGGATCTCACACCGGGGAGCTGTTTTTT. This codes for CASSVGPPGSHTGELFF.

The V gene is TRBV18, the J gene TRBJ1-2, with TRBD1 matching 8 bases. The CDR3 spans 16 residues. In germline, CDR1 is KGHSH, CDR2 LQKENI. J gave up 4 bases and V 1 base, and 8 bases lay outside the gene matches. CDR3 protein: CASSPLGQGGSYGYTF. In DNA, the CDR3 is TGTGCCAGCTCACCACTTGGACAGGGCGGATCCTATGGCTACACCTTC.

This clone was counted a single time. The rearrangement uses TRBV9 and TRBJ2-2; 11 nucleotides line up with TRBD1. The V gene's germline CDR1 is SGDLS and CDR2 YYNGEE. The ends lost 5 bases at V and 6 bases at J; junction bases unmatched: 0. The CDR3 spans 13 residues. The DNA for the CDR3 is TGTGCCAGCAGGGGACAGGGGGCCGGGGAGCTGTTTTTT. Its protein is CASRGQGAGELFF.

The chain uses TRBV4-2 and TRBJ2-2; the D gene is possibly TRBD1 (6 bases). The germline V gene has CDR1 LGHNA and CDR2 YNFKEQ. V was clipped by 3 bases and J by 6 bases, with 17 bases between them. There are 16 residues in the CDR3. CDR3 sequence reads: CASSQGLGTPSGELFF. CDR3 bases: TGTGCCAGCAGCCAGGGTCTAGGGACACCCTCCGGGGAGCTGTTTTTT.

J is TRBJ2-7 and V is TRBV4-1; 11 bases match TRBD1. The trim removed 0 bases at V and 1 base at J, leaving 5 bases unmatched. The CDR3 contains 17 residues. The germline gives CDR1 MGHRA, CDR2 YSYEKL. This CDR3 is CASSQEGRDRGSYEQYF. In nucleotides, the CDR3 is TGCGCCAGCAGCCAAGAGGGGAGGGACAGGGGGTCCTACGAGCAGTACTTC.

V and J are TRBV4-2 and TRBJ2-7, with TRBD2 matching 11 bases. Trimming cost V 0 bases and J 1 base; bases outside gene matches: 14. The CDR3 extends over 20 amino acids. Germline V gives CDR1 LGHNA, CDR2 YNFKEQ. CDR3 nucleotides: TGTGCCAGCAGCCAAGACCTCCTTATAGCGGGAGGGCCGAGATCCTACGAGCAGTACTTC. Its protein product is CASSQDLLIAGGPRSYEQYF.

Only one count was recorded for this clone. V is TRBV6-5 and J is TRBJ1-6; D unresolved. The germline gives CDR1 MNHEY, CDR2 SVGAGI. Between the trimmed V and J ends, which lost 4 bases and 0 bases, there was a span of 7 bases. The CDR3 sequence is 15 residues long. CDR3 sequence reads: CASSSESSYNSPLHF. The CDR3 nucleotides read TGTGCCAGCAGTTCAGAGAGCTCCTATAATTCACCCCTCCACTTT.

This chain uses TRBV6-5 with TRBJ1-1; D ambiguous. Germline V CDR1 and CDR2: MNHEY, SVGAGI. This CDR3 spans 11 amino acids. V was shortened by 2 bases and J by 12 bases, with 10 bases between the two germline ends. The CDR3 here is CASSYEWRTFF. The CDR3 nucleotides are TGTGCCAGCAGTTACGAATGGCGGACTTTCTTT.

The rearrangement links TRBV11-2 to TRBJ1-4, with 9 bases fitting TRBD1. Germline assignment: CDR1 SGHAT and CDR2 FQNNGV. J gave up 1 base and V 4 bases, and 4 bases lay outside the gene matches. The CDR3 loop spans 16 amino acids. The CDR3 nucleotides read TGTGCCAGCAGCTCGCCGGGACAGGGAACTAATGAAAAACTGTTTTTT. It specifies CASSSPGQGTNEKLFF.

The rearrangement uses TRBV5-1 and TRBJ1-2, with 8 nucleotides matching TRBD1. This CDR3 is built from 15 residues. Losses at the gene ends were 7 bases for V and 2 bases for J; bases not matched to a gene: 10. Germline values: CDR1 SGHRS, CDR2 YFSETQ. CDR3 loop: CASLPTQGANYGYTF. For the CDR3, the DNA is TGCGCCAGCTTACCTACGCAGGGGGCAAACTATGGCTACACCTTC.

CDR3 in DNA: TGCGCCAGCAGCTTGGGGGGTCAGCTTTCCTATGGCTACACCTTC. It specifies CASSLGGQLSYGYTF. The chain links TRBV5-1 to TRBJ1-2; D is uncertain. Germline V gives CDR1 SGHRS, CDR2 YFSETQ. Trimming took off 0 bases at V and 4 bases at J, with 13 bases between the two ends. CDR3 length equals 15 residues.

This chain joins TRBV28 and TRBJ1-4, with D unresolved. The V end lost 6 bases, the J end lost 5 bases, and 16 bases lay between the germline ends. This CDR3 region has 15 residues. Germline CDR1 MDHEN, CDR2 SYDVKM. The CDR3 here is CASRPVGPRNEKLFF. The CDR3 coding sequence is TGTGCCAGCAGGCCCGTAGGCCCTCGAAATGAAAAACTGTTTTTT.

The J gene is TRBJ1-3, the V gene TRBV9, with D unclear. In germline, CDR1 is SGDLS, CDR2 YYNGEE. Trimming removed 0 bases at V and 2 bases at J, with 15 bases between. The CDR3 spans 17 residues. For the CDR3, the DNA is TGTGCCAGCAGCGTAGACGAGGCCGCGAGGGCTGGAAACACCATATATTTT. The encoded protein is CASSVDEAARAGNTIYF.

The chain combines TRBV19 with TRBJ2-7; D not resolved. V was clipped by 4 bases and J by 2 bases, with 12 bases between them. The CDR3 covers 14 residues. Germline V gives CDR1 LNHDA, CDR2 SQIVND (reference sequence). DNA of the CDR3: TGTGCCAGTAGTAGGGTCGACCAAACCTACGAGCAGTACTTC. Protein: CASSRVDQTYEQYF.